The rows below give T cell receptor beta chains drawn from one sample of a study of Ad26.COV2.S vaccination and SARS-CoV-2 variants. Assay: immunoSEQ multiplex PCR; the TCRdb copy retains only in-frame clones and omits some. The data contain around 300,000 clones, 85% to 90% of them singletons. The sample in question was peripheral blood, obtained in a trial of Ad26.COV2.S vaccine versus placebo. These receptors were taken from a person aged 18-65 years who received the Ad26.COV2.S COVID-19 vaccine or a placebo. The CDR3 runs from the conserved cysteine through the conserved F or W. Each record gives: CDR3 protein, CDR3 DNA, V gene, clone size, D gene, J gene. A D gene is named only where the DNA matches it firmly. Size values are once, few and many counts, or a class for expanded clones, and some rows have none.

cdr3_aa: CSVLQLFTGTDLYGYTF
cdr3_nt: TGCAGCGTCCTACAACTTTTCACCGGGACAGATCTCTATGGCTACACCTTC
v_call: TRBV29-1
clone_size: .
d_call: TRBD1
j_call: TRBJ1-2

cdr3_aa: CASSDRTDLNEKLFF
cdr3_nt: TGCGCCAGCAGCGACCGGACGGATTTGAATGAAAAACTGTTTTTT
v_call: TRBV5-1
clone_size: .
d_call: .
j_call: TRBJ1-4

cdr3_aa: CASSFSGNEQFF
cdr3_nt: TGTGCCAGCAGTTTTTCGGGCAATGAGCAGTTCTTC
v_call: TRBV12-3/TRBV12-4
clone_size: .
d_call: .
j_call: TRBJ2-1

cdr3_aa: CASSQGGWDTGELFF
cdr3_nt: TGTGCCAGCAGCCAGGGTGGTTGGGACACCGGGGAGCTGTTTTTT
v_call: TRBV27
clone_size: .
d_call: .
j_call: TRBJ2-2

cdr3_aa: CVSRGSTDTQYF
cdr3_nt: TGTGTCTCTAGGGGGAGCACAGATACGCAGTATTTT
v_call: TRBV19
clone_size: .
d_call: .
j_call: TRBJ2-3

cdr3_aa: CASSLDRADTQYF
cdr3_nt: TGTGCCAGCAGTTTGGACAGAGCAGATACGCAGTATTTT
v_call: TRBV12-3/TRBV12-4
clone_size: .
d_call: .
j_call: TRBJ2-3

cdr3_aa: CASSEFGGAYGYTF
cdr3_nt: TGTGCCAGCAGTGAATTCGGGGGAGCGTATGGCTACACCTTC
v_call: TRBV25-1
clone_size: .
d_call: .
j_call: TRBJ1-2

cdr3_aa: CASSSLRTSLPTDTQYF
cdr3_nt: TGTGCCAGCAGCTCCCTCCGGACTAGTCTCCCCACAGATACGCAGTATTTT
v_call: TRBV7-9
clone_size: .
d_call: TRBD2
j_call: TRBJ2-3

cdr3_aa: CASSFRTSGRVVTQYF
cdr3_nt: TGTGCCAGCAGCTTCCGGACTAGCGGGAGGGTGGTTACGCAGTATTTT
v_call: TRBV11-2
clone_size: .
d_call: TRBD2
j_call: TRBJ2-3

cdr3_aa: CASEEETQYF
cdr3_nt: TGTGCCAGCGAGGAGGAAACGCAGTATTTT
v_call: TRBV2
clone_size: .
d_call: .
j_call: TRBJ2-3

cdr3_aa: CASSQEQASGSRALSWEQFF
cdr3_nt: TGCGCCAGCAGCCAAGAGCAGGCTAGCGGGAGTAGGGCTTTGAGTTGGGAGCAGTTCTTC
v_call: TRBV4-3
clone_size: once
d_call: TRBD2
j_call: TRBJ2-1

cdr3_aa: CATSDAYTGELFF
cdr3_nt: TGTGCCACCAGTGATGCGTACACCGGGGAGCTGTTTTTT
v_call: TRBV24-1
clone_size: .
d_call: .
j_call: TRBJ2-2

cdr3_aa: CASSLGVAGNSYNEQFF
cdr3_nt: TGTGCCAGCAGCTTAGGGGTAGCTGGGAACTCCTACAATGAGCAGTTCTTC
v_call: TRBV7-9
clone_size: few
d_call: .
j_call: TRBJ2-1

cdr3_aa: CASSLGQTEAFF
cdr3_nt: TGTGCCAGCAGTCTGGGACAGACTGAAGCTTTCTTT
v_call: TRBV6-5
clone_size: few
d_call: TRBD1
j_call: TRBJ1-1

cdr3_aa: CASTTRSRGSYEQYF
cdr3_nt: TGTGCCAGTACTACCAGGAGCCGGGGATCCTACGAGCAGTACTTC
v_call: TRBV19
clone_size: .
d_call: .
j_call: TRBJ2-7

cdr3_aa: CASSRRQGSWESPNEQFF
cdr3_nt: TGTGCCAGCTCACGCAGACAGGGCTCCTGGGAATCTCCAAATGAGCAGTTCTTC
v_call: TRBV18
clone_size: .
d_call: TRBD1
j_call: TRBJ2-1

cdr3_aa: CATSDHLTSSYNEQFF
cdr3_nt: TGTGCCACCAGTGATCACCTGACGAGCTCCTACAATGAGCAGTTCTTC
v_call: TRBV24-1
clone_size: .
d_call: .
j_call: TRBJ2-1

cdr3_aa: CASSSDFGQGDSNQPQHF
cdr3_nt: TGTGCCAGCAGTTCAGACTTCGGACAGGGGGATAGCAATCAGCCCCAGCATTTT
v_call: TRBV28
clone_size: .
d_call: TRBD1
j_call: TRBJ1-5

cdr3_aa: CASSSVVGGTDTQYF
cdr3_nt: TGTGCCAGCAGTTCGGTGGTTGGTGGCACAGATACGCAGTATTTT
v_call: TRBV7-9
clone_size: .
d_call: .
j_call: TRBJ2-3

cdr3_aa: CASSGKLLSSYNEQFF
cdr3_nt: TGTGCCAGTAGTGGAAAACTACTTTCCTCCTACAATGAGCAGTTCTTC
v_call: TRBV19
clone_size: .
d_call: .
j_call: TRBJ2-1

cdr3_aa: CASSGNRSGNTEAFF
cdr3_nt: TGCGCCAGCAGTGGGAACAGGTCGGGGAACACTGAAGCTTTCTTT
v_call: TRBV10-1
clone_size: once
d_call: .
j_call: TRBJ1-1

cdr3_aa: CASSFTFHTGNTIYF
cdr3_nt: TGTGCCAGCAGTTTTACCTTTCATACTGGAAACACCATATATTTT
v_call: TRBV6-5
clone_size: few
d_call: .
j_call: TRBJ1-3

cdr3_aa: CASSYPRVRQVTSYEQYF
cdr3_nt: TGTGCCAGCAGTTACCCGCGGGTACGACAGGTTACCTCGTACGAGCAGTACTTC
v_call: TRBV6-2/TRBV6-3
clone_size: .
d_call: .
j_call: TRBJ2-7

cdr3_aa: CASTPTDIYGYTF
cdr3_nt: TGTGCCAGTACCCCAACGGACATTTATGGCTACACCTTC
v_call: TRBV19
clone_size: once
d_call: .
j_call: TRBJ1-2

cdr3_aa: CASSAAGVVANTGELFF
cdr3_nt: TGCGCCAGCAGCGCCGCAGGGGTGGTCGCGAACACCGGGGAGCTGTTTTTT
v_call: TRBV5-1
clone_size: .
d_call: .
j_call: TRBJ2-2

cdr3_aa: CASSLGFSSPLHF
cdr3_nt: TGTGCCAGCAGTTTAGGATTTAGTTCACCCCTCCACTTT
v_call: TRBV27
clone_size: once
d_call: .
j_call: TRBJ1-6

cdr3_aa: CASSLEARRGGEQFF
cdr3_nt: TGTGCCAGCAGCTTGGAGGCTCGAAGAGGAGGTGAGCAGTTCTTC
v_call: TRBV5-4
clone_size: .
d_call: .
j_call: TRBJ2-1

cdr3_aa: CASSLTNQPQHF
cdr3_nt: TGTGCCAGCAGCTTGACCAATCAGCCCCAGCATTTT
v_call: TRBV5-6
clone_size: .
d_call: .
j_call: TRBJ1-5

cdr3_aa: CASSFSKAGRSYNEQFF
cdr3_nt: TGTGCCAGCAGCTTTTCCAAGGCAGGGCGCTCCTACAATGAGCAGTTCTTC
v_call: TRBV7-2
clone_size: .
d_call: .
j_call: TRBJ2-1

cdr3_aa: CASSQETGVWDYGYTF
cdr3_nt: TGTGCCAGCAGCCAGGAAACAGGGGTTTGGGACTATGGCTACACCTTC
v_call: TRBV7-2
clone_size: .
d_call: TRBD1
j_call: TRBJ1-2

cdr3_aa: CASSEGDGRFGNTIYF
cdr3_nt: TGTGCCAGCAGTGAAGGTGACGGGCGGTTCGGAAACACCATATATTTT
v_call: TRBV2
clone_size: .
d_call: .
j_call: TRBJ1-3

cdr3_aa: CASSTTEGNNSPLHF
cdr3_nt: TGTGCCAGTAGTACCACCGAGGGGAATAATTCACCCCTCCACTTT
v_call: TRBV19
clone_size: once
d_call: .
j_call: TRBJ1-6

cdr3_aa: CASSHGLAANTGELFF
cdr3_nt: TGTGCCAGCAGTCACGGACTAGCAGCTAACACCGGGGAGCTGTTTTTT
v_call: TRBV28
clone_size: .
d_call: TRBD2
j_call: TRBJ2-2

cdr3_aa: CASSPQILGQANTEAFF
cdr3_nt: TGTGCCAGCTCACCACAGATCCTGGGACAGGCAAACACTGAAGCTTTCTTT
v_call: TRBV18
clone_size: .
d_call: TRBD1
j_call: TRBJ1-1

cdr3_aa: CASSEPRTGNTGELFF
cdr3_nt: TGTGCCAGCAGCGAACCGAGGACAGGGAACACCGGGGAGCTGTTTTTT
v_call: TRBV5-6
clone_size: once
d_call: TRBD1
j_call: TRBJ2-2

cdr3_aa: CAISRGLAPPQETQYF
cdr3_nt: TGTGCCATCAGTCGAGGACTAGCGCCCCCCCAAGAGACCCAGTACTTC
v_call: TRBV10-3
clone_size: .
d_call: TRBD2
j_call: TRBJ2-5

cdr3_aa: CASSEGQHSPLHF
cdr3_nt: TGTGCCAGCAGTGAAGGACAACATTCACCCCTCCACTTT
v_call: TRBV6-1
clone_size: .
d_call: .
j_call: TRBJ1-6

cdr3_aa: CASSPQGQGGYTF
cdr3_nt: TGTGCCAGCAGTCCTCAGGGACAAGGTGGCTACACCTTC
v_call: TRBV2
clone_size: .
d_call: .
j_call: TRBJ1-2

cdr3_aa: CSAKRTEAFF
cdr3_nt: TGCAGTGCTAAACGCACTGAAGCTTTCTTT
v_call: TRBV20-1
clone_size: .
d_call: .
j_call: TRBJ1-1

cdr3_aa: CATSRVTTTNEKLFF
cdr3_nt: TGTGCCACCTCCAGGGTTACTACGACTAATGAAAAACTGTTTTTT
v_call: TRBV6-6
clone_size: .
d_call: .
j_call: TRBJ1-4

cdr3_aa: CASRSPALSYGYTF
cdr3_nt: TGTGCCAGCCGGTCTCCAGCCCTTTCATATGGCTACACCTTC
v_call: TRBV2
clone_size: .
d_call: .
j_call: TRBJ1-2

cdr3_aa: CASSESNFYNEQFF
cdr3_nt: TGCGCCAGCAGTGAGTCGAACTTCTACAATGAGCAGTTCTTC
v_call: TRBV10-2
clone_size: .
d_call: .
j_call: TRBJ2-1